This T cell receptor beta chain was found in a study of OX40 agonist ivuxolimab in advanced cancers. Peripheral blood came from all dose cohorts at three timepoints. Trimming removed 7 bases at V and 0 bases at J, with 13 bases between. CDR3 length: 15 residues. From germline, CDR1 is MNHEY and CDR2 SVGAGI. Using immunoSEQ multiplex PCR, the repertoire was profiled, and TCRdb retains in-frame clones only, with some absent. This table holds roughly 40,000 clones, 75% to 90% found once. The chain uses TRBV6-5 and TRBJ2-4; no definite D call. The input for sequencing was CD4+ or CD8+ T cells sorted from blood, taken in a trial of the OX40 agonist ivuxolimab. The TCR originated in an adult with an advanced solid tumor such as melanoma, head and neck, liver or kidney cancer. CDR3 residues: CASTSRELAKNIQYF. In DNA, the CDR3 is TGTGCCAGCACCTCCAGAGAGTTAGCCAAAAACATTCAGTACTTC.